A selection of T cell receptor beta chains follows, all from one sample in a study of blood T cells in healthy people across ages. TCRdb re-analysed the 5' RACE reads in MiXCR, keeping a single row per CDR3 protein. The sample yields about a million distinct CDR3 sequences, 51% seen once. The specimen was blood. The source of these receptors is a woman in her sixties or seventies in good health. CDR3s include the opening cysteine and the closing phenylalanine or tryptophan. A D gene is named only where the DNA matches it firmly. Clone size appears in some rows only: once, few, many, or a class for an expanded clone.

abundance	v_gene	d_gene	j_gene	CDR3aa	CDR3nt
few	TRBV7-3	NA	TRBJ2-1	CASSPKVGGEQFF	TGTGCCAGCAGCCCGAAAGTGGGGGGTGAGCAGTTCTTC
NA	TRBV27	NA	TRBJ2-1	CASSLGSYNERFF	TGTGCCAGCAGTTTGGGCTCCTACAATGAGCGGTTCTTC
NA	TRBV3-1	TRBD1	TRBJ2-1	CASSPQGADNEQFF	TGTGCCAGCAGCCCACAGGGGGCGGACAATGAGCAGTTCTTC
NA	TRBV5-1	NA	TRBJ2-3	CASSEDWAIDTQYF	TGCGCCAGCAGCGAAGACTGGGCCATTGATACGCAGTATTTT
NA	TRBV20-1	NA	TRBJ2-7	CSAIIVTFDPGEQYF	TGCAGTGCGATCATTGTGACCTTCGATCCCGGTGAGCAGTACTTC
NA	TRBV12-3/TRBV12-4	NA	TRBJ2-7	CASSFKPGPGPYEQYF	TGTGCCAGCAGTTTCAAACCGGGCCCCGGACCCTACGAGCAGTACTTC
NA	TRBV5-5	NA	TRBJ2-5	CASSLSGKEETQYF	TGTGCCAGCAGCTTGTCCGGGAAGGAGGAGACCCAGTACTTC
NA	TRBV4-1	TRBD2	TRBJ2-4	CASSPYSLAGVMAKNIQYF	TGCGCCAGCAGCCCCTATAGTCTAGCGGGAGTAATGGCCAAAAACATTCAGTACTTC
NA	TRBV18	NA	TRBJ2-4	CASSPPQGWSKNIQYF	TGTGCCAGCTCACCACCGCAGGGTTGGTCCAAAAACATTCAGTACTTC
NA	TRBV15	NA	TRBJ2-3	CATSRDGGIGTDTQYF	TGTGCCACCAGCAGAGATGGGGGTATCGGGACAGATACGCAGTATTTT
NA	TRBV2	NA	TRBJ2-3	CASSNQATLRTDTQYF	TGTGCCAGCAGCAATCAGGCGACTCTTCGCACAGATACGCAGTATTTT
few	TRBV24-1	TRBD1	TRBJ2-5	CATSDSVGTGDGNKQYF	TGTGCCACCAGTGATTCGGTAGGGACAGGGGACGGCAATAAGCAGTACTTC
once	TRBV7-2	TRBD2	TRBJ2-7	CASSLGTSGIRGLNEQYF	TGTGCCAGCAGCTTAGGGACTAGCGGAATACGTGGGCTCAACGAGCAGTACTTC
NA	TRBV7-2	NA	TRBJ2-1	CARGGHNEQFF	TGTGCCAGGGGGGGCCACAATGAGCAGTTCTTC
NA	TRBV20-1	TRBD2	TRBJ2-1	CSTSAGGPIYNEQFF	TGCAGTACCTCGGCGGGAGGGCCCATCTACAATGAGCAGTTCTTC
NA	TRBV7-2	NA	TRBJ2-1	CASSLESPYNEQFF	TGTGCCAGCAGCTTAGAAAGTCCCTACAATGAGCAGTTCTTC
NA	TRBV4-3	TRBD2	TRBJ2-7	CASSHGGSSYEQYF	TGCGCCAGCAGCCACGGCGGGAGCTCCTACGAGCAGTACTTC
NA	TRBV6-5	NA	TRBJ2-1	CASSYGAGPYEQFF	TGTGCCAGCAGTTACGGTGCAGGGCCCTACGAGCAGTTCTTC
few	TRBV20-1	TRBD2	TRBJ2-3	CSASLRLAGTGDTQYF	TGCAGTGCTAGCCTACGACTAGCGGGAACGGGAGATACGCAGTATTTT
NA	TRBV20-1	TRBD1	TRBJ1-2	CSARPGQSTANYGYTF	TGCAGTGCTAGACCGGGACAGAGTACGGCTAACTATGGCTACACCTTC
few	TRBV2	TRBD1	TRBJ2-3	CASRRQGFLTDTQYF	TGTGCCAGCAGGCGACAGGGATTCCTCACAGATACGCAGTATTTT
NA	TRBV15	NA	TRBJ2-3	CATSRGGSDTQYF	TGTGCCACCAGCAGAGGTGGCTCAGATACGCAGTATTTT
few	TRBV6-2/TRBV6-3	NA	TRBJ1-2	CASSYAGGYTF	TGTGCCAGCAGTTACGCGGGTGGCTACACCTTC
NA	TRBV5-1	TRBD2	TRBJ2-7	CASSGTGTSAYEQYF	TGCGCCAGCAGCGGCACCGGGACTAGCGCCTACGAGCAGTACTTC
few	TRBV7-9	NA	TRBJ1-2	CASSPNGGYTF	TGTGCCAGCAGCCCGAACGGTGGCTACACCTTC
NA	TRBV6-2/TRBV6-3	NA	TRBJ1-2	CASSATGLGTHGYTF	TGTGCCAGCAGCGCCACAGGGTTAGGGACCCATGGCTACACCTTC
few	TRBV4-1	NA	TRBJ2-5	CASSRKVASTQETQYF	TGCGCCAGCAGCCGAAAGGTGGCTAGCACACAAGAGACCCAGTACTTC
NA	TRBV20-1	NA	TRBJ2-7	CSARDRGSGAYEQYF	TGCAGTGCTAGAGATCGGGGTTCAGGTGCCTACGAGCAGTACTTC
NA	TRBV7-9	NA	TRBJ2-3	CASSDAARDTQYF	TGTGCCAGCAGCGACGCAGCGCGGGATACGCAGTATTTT
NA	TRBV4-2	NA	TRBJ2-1	CASSQDPAGSYNEQFF	TGTGCCAGCAGCCAAGATCCTGCGGGCTCCTACAATGAGCAGTTCTTC
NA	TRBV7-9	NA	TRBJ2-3	CASSLTGTSDTQYF	TGTGCCAGCAGCTTAACAGGGACTTCGGATACGCAGTATTTT
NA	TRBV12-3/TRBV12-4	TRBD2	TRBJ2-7	CASSPSGSHGYEQYF	TGTGCCAGCAGTCCTAGCGGAAGCCACGGGTACGAGCAGTACTTC
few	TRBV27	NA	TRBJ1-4	CASSNYPSLSPEEEKLFF	TGTGCCAGCAGTAATTATCCCTCGTTGAGCCCTGAGGAGGAAAAACTGTTTTTT
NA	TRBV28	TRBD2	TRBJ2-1	CASSFGLAGHIRSSYNEQFF	TGTGCCAGCAGTTTCGGACTAGCGGGCCATATAAGGAGCTCCTACAATGAGCAGTTCTTC
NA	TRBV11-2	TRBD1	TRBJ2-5	CASSLNRGVRETQYF	TGTGCCAGCAGCTTAAACAGGGGTGTAAGGGAGACCCAGTACTTC
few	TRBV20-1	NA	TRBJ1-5	CSARIAGGSNQPQHF	TGCAGTGCTAGGATCGCGGGGGGGAGCAATCAGCCCCAGCATTTT
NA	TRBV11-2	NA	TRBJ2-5	CASALGGETQYF	TGTGCCAGCGCCCTCGGAGGAGAGACCCAGTACTTC